Shown below are 18 T cell receptor beta chains from a single sample sequenced in a study of tumor-infiltrating lymphocytes in localized non-small cell lung cancer. Some clones are missing from TCRdb's copy, which holds only in-frame ones; the method was immunoSEQ multiplex PCR. The sample includes roughly 7,200 clones, around 77% of them seen just once. Sample: lung tumor tissue. The source is a human donor with non-small cell lung cancer.

The rearrangement joins TRBV11-2 to TRBJ2-2; 10 positions match TRBD2. The length of the CDR3 is 15 residues. Trimming at V came to 5 bases and at J to 6 bases, leaving 6 bases not matched to a gene. The germline gives CDR1 SGHAT, CDR2 FQNNGV. CDR3 bases: TGTGCCAGCAGCCCTAGCGGGGGCGAGGCCGGGGAGCTGTTTTTT. Translation: CASSPSGGEAGELFF.

This clone occurred a few times. The chain has TRBV7-9 and TRBJ2-5; 7 bases are shared with TRBD1. V dropped 5 bases and J dropped 3; count of bases not matched to a gene: 6. Germline loops: CDR1 SEHNR, CDR2 FQNEAQ (reference sequence). The CDR3 covers 14 residues. The CDR3 nucleotides are TGTGCCAGCAGCCCCCGGACAGGAGAAGAGACCCAGTACTTC. Its translation: CASSPRTGEETQYF.

The chain is built from TRBV5-1 and TRBJ1-1; 9 nucleotides line up with TRBD1. The length of the CDR3 is 15 residues. CDR1 is SGHRS, CDR2 YFSETQ, per germline. J gave up 10 bases and V 4 bases, and 14 bases lay outside the gene matches. Written as DNA, the CDR3 is TGCGCCAGCAGCGCAACTACAGGGGGCAGTTTACGAGCTTTCTTT. Its protein product is CASSATTGGSLRAFF.

The chain links TRBV9 to TRBJ1-5; weak D call: TRBD1 (6 bases). Germline-derived CDR1 and CDR2 are SGDLS and YYNGEE. V was trimmed by 0 bases and J by 5 bases, leaving 9 bases between them. This CDR3 spans 14 amino acids. CDR3 region: CASSVGQAYQPQHF. The CDR3 DNA reads as TGTGCCAGCAGCGTAGGACAGGCCTATCAGCCCCAGCATTTT.

This clone was recorded a few times. The chain employs TRBV7-2 and TRBJ2-7; maybe TRBD2 (5 bases). The CDR3 is 17 residues long. V lost 4 bases and J lost 2, with 21 bases in between. Germline V lookup: CDR1 SGHTA, CDR2 FQGNSA. The CDR3 DNA reads as TGTGCCAGCAGCTCTTCCCGGGGTCGAACCACTCCCTACGAGCAGTACTTC. Amino acid sequence: CASSSSRGRTTPYEQYF. The complete variable domain, with remaining parts taken from reference TRBV7-2 and TRBJ2-7, reads GAGVSQSPSNKVTEKGKDVELRCDPISGHTALYWYRQSLGQGLEFLIYFQGNSAPDKSGLPSDRFSAERTGGSVSTLTIQRTQQEDSAVYLCASSSSRGRTTPYEQYFGPGTRLTVT.

The rearrangement joins TRBV6-6 to TRBJ2-7; D possibly uses TRBD1 or TRBD2 (5 bases each). Trimming pared 0 bases from V and 6 bases from J, leaving 15 bases between. The CDR3 has 15 residues. CDR1 MNHNY and CDR2 SVGAGI come from the germline V gene (reference sequence). CDR3 loop: CASSYSGRGVPEQYF. The CDR3 nucleotides read TGTGCCAGCAGTTACTCGGGGCGAGGGGTCCCCGAGCAGTACTTC.

This clone is termed large. This chain connects TRBV5-1 to TRBJ1-1; tentatively, D is TRBD1 (5 bases). Germline V gene lookup returns CDR1 SGHRS and CDR2 YFSETQ. The length of the CDR3 is 13 residues. V lost 3 bases to trimming and J lost 6 bases, with 12 bases between them. This CDR3 reads CASSSEGRAEAFF. DNA for the CDR3: TGCGCCAGCAGCTCGGAGGGGAGAGCTGAAGCTTTCTTT.

The CDR3 reads CASSLVVLGQQGNNSPLHF. The DNA for the CDR3 is TGCGCCAGCAGCTTGGTGGTTTTAGGTCAGCAGGGGAATAATTCACCCCTCCACTTT. The V and J genes are TRBV5-1 and TRBJ1-6; possibly TRBD1 for D (6 bases). Trimming shortened V by 0 bases and J by 5 bases, and 21 bases separated the two germline ends. Germline-derived CDR1 and CDR2 are SGHRS and YFSETQ. The CDR3 has 19 residues.

The V call is TRBV28, the J call TRBJ1-2, with 9 positions matching TRBD1. Unmatched junction bases numbered 7, after V lost 2 bases and J lost 6 bases. The germline V gene encodes CDR1 MDHEN and CDR2 SYDVKM. The CDR3 has 15 amino acids. CDR3 sequence (DNA): TGTGCCAGCAGTTTACTCCCGGGACAGGGAAATGGCTACACCTTC. This sequence encodes CASSLLPGQGNGYTF.

The chain combines TRBV11-2 with TRBJ2-5; 7 nucleotides match TRBD2. V was clipped by 5 bases and J by 4 bases; unmatched bases: 13. The length of the CDR3 is 16 residues. The V gene's germline CDR1 is SGHAT and CDR2 FQNNGV. CDR3 nucleotide sequence: TGTGCCAGCAGCCTATTCGGGGGAGGGCTTGGAGAGACCCAGTACTTC. It translates to CASSLFGGGLGETQYF.

The J gene is TRBJ2-7, the V gene TRBV2; 12 nucleotides agree with TRBD2. V shed 6 bases, J shed 7 bases, and the junction held 10 bases outside the gene matches. Looked up from germline, CDR1 is SNHLY and CDR2 is FYNNEI. This CDR3 spans 15 amino acids. The CDR3 nucleotides read TGTGCCAGCAGGCCCGGACTAGCGGGGTCGGGTGAGCAGTACTTC. The encoded protein is CASRPGLAGSGEQYF.

This sequence joins TRBV10-2 and TRBJ1-6, with D tentatively TRBD1 (6 bases). This CDR3 is built from 15 residues. The V end was cut by 3 bases, the J end by 9 bases, with 15 bases between. Germline CDR1 and CDR2: WSHSY and SAAADI. CDR3 region: CASSERGAGGSPLHF. CDR3 sequence (DNA): TGCGCCAGCAGTGAAAGGGGGGCCGGGGGTTCACCCCTCCACTTT.

This chain joins TRBV10-2 and TRBJ1-3; the D is unclear. CDR1 is WSHSY and CDR2 is SAAADI in the germline V gene. The CDR3 has 14 residues. V dropped 3 bases and J dropped 8 bases, with 14 bases sitting between them. In DNA form, the CDR3 reads TGCGCCAGCAGTGAAGGACTCTCTGGGGACACCATATATTTT. Translated: CASSEGLSGDTIYF.

This chain uses TRBV27 with TRBJ2-7; D remains ambiguous. The V end lost 3 bases, the J end lost 6 bases, and 12 bases lay between the germline ends. CDR1 is MNHEY, CDR2 SMNVEV, per germline (reference sequence). CDR3 length: 13 amino acids. CDR3 amino acids: CASSLTRLGEQYF. DNA for the CDR3: TGTGCCAGCAGTTTGACGAGATTGGGCGAGCAGTACTTC.

This chain connects TRBV30 to TRBJ2-5; tentatively, D is TRBD2 (6 bases). Trimming pared 5 bases from V and 5 bases from J, leaving 21 bases between. This CDR3 is 15 amino acids long. Germline assignment: CDR1 GTSNPN and CDR2 SVGIG (reference sequence). CDR3 DNA: TGTGCCTGGGGGTTAGGGCTAGCCCGGGGGGAGACCCAGTACTTC. Amino acids: CAWGLGLARGETQYF.

This rearrangement joins TRBV29-1 to TRBJ2-5; weak D call: TRBD1 (5 bases). In germline, CDR1 is SQVTM, CDR2 ANQGSEA. This CDR3 is built from 12 residues. The germline V and J ends were trimmed by 1 base and 3 bases, with 6 bases remaining between them. CDR3 region: CSVEVREETQYF. The CDR3 DNA is TGCAGCGTTGAAGTCAGGGAAGAGACCCAGTACTTC.

V is TRBV29-1 and J is TRBJ2-2; 10 bases line up with TRBD1. Germline CDR1 SQVTM, CDR2 ANQGSEA. This CDR3 region has 14 residues. V lost 7 bases to trimming and J lost 3 bases; unmatched junction nucleotides: 5. CDR3 sequence reads: CSGRDRGDTGELFF. The CDR3 coding sequence is TGCAGCGGACGGGACAGGGGAGACACCGGGGAGCTGTTTTTT.

The V call is TRBV5-5, the J call TRBJ2-1; possibly TRBD2 for D (5 bases). The V and J ends lost 3 bases and 9 bases respectively, with 19 bases between them. Germline-derived CDR1 and CDR2 are SGHKS and YYEKEE (reference sequence). The CDR3 has 15 amino acids. This CDR3 reads CASSSLRKVSGEQFF. The CDR3 coding sequence is TGTGCCAGCAGCTCCCTCAGAAAGGTGAGCGGTGAGCAGTTCTTC.